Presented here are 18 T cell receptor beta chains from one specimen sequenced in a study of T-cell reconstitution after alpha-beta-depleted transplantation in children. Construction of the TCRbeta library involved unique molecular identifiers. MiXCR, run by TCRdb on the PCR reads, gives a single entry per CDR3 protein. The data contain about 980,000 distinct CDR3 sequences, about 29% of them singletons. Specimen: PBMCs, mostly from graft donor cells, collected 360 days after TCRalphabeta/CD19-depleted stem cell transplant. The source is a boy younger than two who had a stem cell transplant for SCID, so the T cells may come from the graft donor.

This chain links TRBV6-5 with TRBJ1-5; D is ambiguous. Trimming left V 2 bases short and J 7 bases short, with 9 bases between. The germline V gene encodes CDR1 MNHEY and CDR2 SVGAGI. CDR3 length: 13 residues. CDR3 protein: CASSYGEGQPQHF. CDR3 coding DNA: TGTGCCAGCAGTTACGGTGAAGGCCAGCCCCAGCATTTT.

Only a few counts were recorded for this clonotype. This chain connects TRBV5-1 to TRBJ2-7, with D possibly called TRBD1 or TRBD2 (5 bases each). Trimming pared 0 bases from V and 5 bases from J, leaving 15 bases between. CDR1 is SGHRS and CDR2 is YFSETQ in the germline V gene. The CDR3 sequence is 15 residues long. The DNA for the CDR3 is TGCGCCAGCAGCTTGGCAAGGTTCGGGACGGACGAGCAGTACTTC. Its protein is CASSLARFGTDEQYF.

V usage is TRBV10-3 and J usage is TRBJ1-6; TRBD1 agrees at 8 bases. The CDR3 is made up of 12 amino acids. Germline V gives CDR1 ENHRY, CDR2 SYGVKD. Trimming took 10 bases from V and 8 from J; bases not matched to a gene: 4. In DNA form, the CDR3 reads TGTGCCACCGGACAGGGAGATTCACCCCTCCACTTT. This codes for CATGQGDSPLHF.

Here the CDR3 reads CASSRQTGKDEQYF. CDR3 in DNA: TGTGCCAGCTCAAGGCAGACAGGGAAGGACGAGCAGTACTTC. This chain connects TRBV18 to TRBJ2-7, with 7 bases identical to TRBD1. The CDR3 runs to 14 residues. CDR1 and CDR2 (germline): KGHSH, LQKENI. Trimming removed 5 bases from V and 5 bases from J; junction bases left unmatched: 9.

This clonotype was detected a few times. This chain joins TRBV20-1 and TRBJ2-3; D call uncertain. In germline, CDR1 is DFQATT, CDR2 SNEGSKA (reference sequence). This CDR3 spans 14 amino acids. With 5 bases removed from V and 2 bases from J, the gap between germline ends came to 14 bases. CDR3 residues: CSAAPGRTTDTQYF. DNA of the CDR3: TGCAGTGCTGCTCCCGGCCGCACCACAGATACGCAGTATTTT.

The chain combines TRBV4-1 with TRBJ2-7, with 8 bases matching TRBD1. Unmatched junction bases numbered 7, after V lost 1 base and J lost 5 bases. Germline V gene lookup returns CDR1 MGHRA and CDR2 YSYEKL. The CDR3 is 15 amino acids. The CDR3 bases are TGCGCCAGCAGCCAAGTGACAGGGGATTTCCACGAGCAGTACTTC. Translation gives CASSQVTGDFHEQYF.

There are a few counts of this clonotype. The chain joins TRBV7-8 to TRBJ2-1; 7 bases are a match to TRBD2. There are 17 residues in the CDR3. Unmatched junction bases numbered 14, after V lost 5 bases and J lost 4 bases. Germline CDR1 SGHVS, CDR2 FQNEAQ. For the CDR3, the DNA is TGTGCCAGCAGCCCACCTCTGGGCGGGGGACCTTACAATGAGCAGTTCTTC. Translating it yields CASSPPLGGGPYNEQFF.

CDR3 residues: CASSRGAKQETQYF. CDR3 nucleotides: TGTGCCAGCAGTAGGGGGGCTAAGCAAGAGACCCAGTACTTC. V gene TRBV12-3 or TRBV12-4 combines with J gene TRBJ2-5; D might be TRBD1 or TRBD2, each matching 6 bases. Trimming pared 5 bases from V and 2 bases from J, leaving 12 bases between. CDR3 length: 14 amino acids.

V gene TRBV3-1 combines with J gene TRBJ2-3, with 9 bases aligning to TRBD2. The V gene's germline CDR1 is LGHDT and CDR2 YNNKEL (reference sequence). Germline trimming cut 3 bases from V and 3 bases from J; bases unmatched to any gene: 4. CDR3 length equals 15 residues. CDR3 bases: TGTGCCAGCAGCCAGCGGGGGGGAACGACAGATACGCAGTATTTT. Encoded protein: CASSQRGGTTDTQYF.

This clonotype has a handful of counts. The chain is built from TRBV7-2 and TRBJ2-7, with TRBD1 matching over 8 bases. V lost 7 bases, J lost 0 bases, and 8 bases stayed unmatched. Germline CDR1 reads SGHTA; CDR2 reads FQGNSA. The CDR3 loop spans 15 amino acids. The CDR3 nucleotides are TGTGCCAGCACCTCCCTGGACAGGGTCTCCTACGAGCAGTACTTC. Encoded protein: CASTSLDRVSYEQYF.

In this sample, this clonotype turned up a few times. The CDR3 region has the DNA TGCAGTGCTAACCAATGGACTCCCACAGATACGCAGTATTTT. As protein: CSANQWTPTDTQYF. J is TRBJ2-3 and V is TRBV20-1, with D possibly matching TRBD2 (5 bases). The V gene lost 4 bases and the J gene lost 2 bases, with 13 bases spanning the gap. The CDR3 has 14 residues. The germline V gene has CDR1 DFQATT and CDR2 SNEGSKA (reference sequence).

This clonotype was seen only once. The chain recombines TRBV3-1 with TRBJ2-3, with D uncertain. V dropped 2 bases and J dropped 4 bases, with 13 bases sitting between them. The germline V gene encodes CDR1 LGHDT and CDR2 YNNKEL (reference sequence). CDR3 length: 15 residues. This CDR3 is CASSQLGPRADTQYF. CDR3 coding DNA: TGTGCCAGCAGCCAACTTGGACCCCGGGCAGATACGCAGTATTTT.

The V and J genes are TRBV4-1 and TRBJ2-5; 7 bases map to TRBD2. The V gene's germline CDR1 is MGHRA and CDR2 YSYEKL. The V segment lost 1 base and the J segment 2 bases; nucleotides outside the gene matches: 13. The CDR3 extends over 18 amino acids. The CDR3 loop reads CASSQAPLAVISQETQYF. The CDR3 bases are TGCGCCAGCAGCCAAGCACCCCTAGCGGTGATATCACAAGAGACCCAGTACTTC.

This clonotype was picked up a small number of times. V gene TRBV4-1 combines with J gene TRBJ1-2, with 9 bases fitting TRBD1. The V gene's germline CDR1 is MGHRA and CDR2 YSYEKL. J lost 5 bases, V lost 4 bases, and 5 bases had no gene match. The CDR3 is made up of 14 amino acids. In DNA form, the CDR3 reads TGCGCCAGCAGCCTACAGGGGGCCTGGTATGGCTACACCTTC. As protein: CASSLQGAWYGYTF.

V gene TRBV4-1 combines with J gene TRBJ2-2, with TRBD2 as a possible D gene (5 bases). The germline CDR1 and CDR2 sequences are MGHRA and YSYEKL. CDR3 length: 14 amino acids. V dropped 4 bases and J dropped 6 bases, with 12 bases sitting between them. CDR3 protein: CASSRGLSAGELFF. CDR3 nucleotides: TGCGCCAGCAGCCGAGGACTGTCGGCCGGGGAGCTGTTTTTT.

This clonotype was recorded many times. In DNA, the CDR3 is TGTGCCAGCAGTCATAGGGGGCGCCTAAATAATTCACCCCTCCACTTT. This codes for CASSHRGRLNNSPLHF. The V call is TRBV6-1, the J call TRBJ1-6; 7 bases are shared with TRBD1. Germline-derived CDR1 and CDR2 are MNHNS and SASEGT. This CDR3 has 16 amino acids. V was pared by 5 bases and J by 5 bases, with 9 bases of the junction left unmatched.

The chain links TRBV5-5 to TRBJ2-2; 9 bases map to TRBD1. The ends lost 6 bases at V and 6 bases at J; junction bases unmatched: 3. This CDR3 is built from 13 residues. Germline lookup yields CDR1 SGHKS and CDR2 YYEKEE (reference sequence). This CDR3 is CASKTGGPGELFF. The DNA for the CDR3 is TGTGCCAGCAAAACAGGGGGCCCCGGGGAGCTGTTTTTT.

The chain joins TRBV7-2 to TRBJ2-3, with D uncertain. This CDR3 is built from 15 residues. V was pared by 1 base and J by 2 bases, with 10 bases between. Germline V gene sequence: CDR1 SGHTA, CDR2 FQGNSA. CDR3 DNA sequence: TGTGCCAGCAGCTTAGTTCCTTTTCCCACAGATACGCAGTATTTT. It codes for CASSLVPFPTDTQYF.